The rows below give T cell receptor beta chains drawn from one sample of a study of shared clonotypes between healthy human individuals. Sequencing was performed with immunoSEQ multiplex PCR; in TCRdb, only in-frame clones are kept and a portion is missing. The data show over a million clones, around 78% seen once. Sequencing was performed on memory CD4+ T cells from PBMCs. The receptors come from a young man in good health. Some clones in this sample may be carry-over from other donors' samples. Each CDR3 is given with its conserved first and last residue. D genes are given only for firm matches. For some rows the clone size is stated as once, few or many, or as a class when expanded; others skip it.

clone size | D gene | J gene | V gene | CDR3 protein | CDR3 DNA
NA | NA | TRBJ2-7 | TRBV29-1 | CSVGRTGRGEQYF | TGCAGCGTTGGGAGAACAGGGAGGGGCGAGCAGTACTTC
NA | NA | TRBJ1-1 | TRBV5-1 | CASSFRRDTEAFF | TGCGCCAGCAGCTTTCGGAGGGACACTGAAGCTTTCTTT
NA | TRBD1 | TRBJ1-4 | TRBV28 | CASSIDRGRYEKLFF | TGTGCCAGCAGCATCGACAGGGGAAGGTATGAAAAACTGTTTTTT
once | NA | TRBJ1-2 | TRBV4-3 | CASSLNIGRSADGYTF | TGCGCCAGCAGCCTCAACATTGGACGAAGCGCGGATGGCTACACCTTC
NA | NA | TRBJ2-1 | TRBV27 | CASSFRGQEQFF | TGTGCCAGCAGTTTTAGGGGACAAGAGCAGTTCTTC
NA | NA | TRBJ1-1 | TRBV28 | CASSLSGGMVAFF | TGTGCCAGCAGTTTATCGGGTGGGATGGTAGCTTTCTTT
few | NA | TRBJ2-5 | TRBV14 | CASSQEGTQYF | TGTGCCAGCAGCCAAGAGGGGACCCAGTACTTC
few | NA | TRBJ1-2 | TRBV7-9 | CASSPEGLGYTF | TGTGCCAGCAGCCCTGAGGGCCTTGGCTACACCTTC
NA | TRBD1 | TRBJ1-2 | TRBV5-1 | CASSPHDGQGGGGYTF | TGCGCCAGCAGTCCCCATGACGGACAGGGCGGGGGAGGCTACACCTTC
NA | TRBD1 | TRBJ1-5 | TRBV18 | CASSSLDRESQPQHF | TGTGCCAGCTCGTCTTTAGACAGGGAGAGCCAGCCCCAGCATTTT